This TCR beta chain was sequenced in a study of blood T cell repertoires in COVID-19. As for the study in general: Samples taken during acute and convalescent COVID-19 were collected in the United States, Italy and Spain. PBMCs, B-cell-depleted T cells, or T cells were the source of the cDNA or gDNA that made up the material.

The V gene's germline CDR1 is SGHTA and CDR2 FQGNSA. The CDR3 is made up of 18 amino acids. V lost 5 bases and J lost 2, with 25 bases in between. In the original analysis: By means of reference gene primer amplification, nucleated cell counts were estimated. Libraries were prepared by immunoSEQ multiplex PCR; TCRdb keeps only in-frame clonotypes and omits some of them. V, J and clone size are those of that table, while D and trimming were read from the DNA. The repertoire consists of under 100,000 clones, with 75% to 85% occurring once and the leading ten covering about 12%. The specimen was peripheral blood. This chain joins TRBV7-2 and TRBJ2-7; maybe TRBD2 (6 bases). The clonotype was recovered from a woman in her thirties or forties with active or convalescent COVID-19. CDR3 residues: CASSLAGGPGVFTYEQYF. CDR3 DNA sequence: TGTGCCAGCAGCCTGGCTGGCGGCCCGGGGGTGTTCACCTACGAGCAGTACTTC.